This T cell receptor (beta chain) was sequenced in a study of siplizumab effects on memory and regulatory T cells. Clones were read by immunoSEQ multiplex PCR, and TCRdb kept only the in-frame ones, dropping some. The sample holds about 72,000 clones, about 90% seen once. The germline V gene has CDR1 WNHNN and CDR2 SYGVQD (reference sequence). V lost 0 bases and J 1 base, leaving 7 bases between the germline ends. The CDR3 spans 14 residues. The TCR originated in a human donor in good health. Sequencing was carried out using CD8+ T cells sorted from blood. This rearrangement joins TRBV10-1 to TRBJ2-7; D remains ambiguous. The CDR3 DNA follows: TGCGCCAGCAGTGAGTCGCCAGATTCCTACGAGCAGTACTTC. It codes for CASSESPDSYEQYF.